This TCR beta chain originates from a study of blood T cell repertoires in COVID-19. TCRdb's table, derived via immunoSEQ multiplex PCR, lists solely in-frame clones and lacks some. The repertoire has some 250,000 clones, 80% to 90% of them found once; the top ten carry 1.9%. Trimming took 6 bases from V and 1 from J, leaving 16 bases between them. The germline CDR1 and CDR2 sequences are SGHRS and YFSETQ. The CDR3 is made up of 15 amino acids. All recovered Cohort 3 donors got two negative PCRs, got clearance, or saw symptom resolution. Sequenced: PBMCs or T cells enriched from blood (not recorded which). V is TRBV5-1 and J is TRBJ2-5, with a weak D call TRBD1 (6 bases). This sequence originates from a woman in her forties or fifties who had recovered from COVID-19. The CDR3 loop is CASTPGNRVQETQYF. As DNA, the CDR3 is TGCGCCAGCACCCCCGGCAACAGGGTCCAAGAGACCCAGTACTTC.